What follows are 26 T cell receptor beta chains derived from one specimen sequenced in a study of shared clonotypes between healthy human individuals. Profiling relied on immunoSEQ multiplex PCR, and the TCRdb table lists in-frame clones only, not all of them. The repertoire holds about 690,000 clones, with 90% as singletons. Source material: memory CD8+ T cells from PBMCs. Documented subset: CD45RO+ cells pooled with CCR7-negative TemRA cells. The receptors stem from a man in his late teens or twenties in good health. Some clones in this sample may be carry-over from other donors' samples.

Here the CDR3 DNA reads TGTGTAGTGGAGACCTACAATGAGCAGTTCTTC. Its translation: CVVETYNEQFF. V and J are TRBV5-4 and TRBJ2-1; D call uncertain. Germline V gene data show CDR1 as SGHNT and CDR2 as YYREEE (reference sequence). This CDR3 contains 11 residues.

The chain has TRBV7-9 and TRBJ1-2, with TRBD1 identical over 7 bases. The V and J ends lost 5 bases and 4 bases, in that order; junction bases with no gene match: 7. This CDR3 has 14 residues. CDR1 SEHNR and CDR2 FQNEAQ come from the germline V gene (reference sequence). CDR3 sequence (DNA): TGTGCCAGCAGCCTGGGGACAGTTCTCTATGGCTACACCTTC. This codes for CASSLGTVLYGYTF.

This chain joins TRBV28 and TRBJ2-2; the D is unclear. The CDR3 is 17 residues long. Germline V gives CDR1 MDHEN, CDR2 SYDVKM. The ends were cut back, 2 bases at V and 3 bases at J, with 16 bases in the middle. In DNA, the CDR3 is TGTGCCAGCAGTTTACATAACGGCCACACTCACACCGGGGAGCTGTTTTTT. It specifies CASSLHNGHTHTGELFF.

The chain employs TRBV6-6 and TRBJ2-5; 11 nucleotides match TRBD2. Germline CDR1 MNHNY, CDR2 SVGAGI (reference sequence). This CDR3 region has 16 residues. Germline trimming cut 5 bases from V and 2 bases from J; bases unmatched to any gene: 7. CDR3 sequence: CASSRKGLAAQETQYF. CDR3 nucleotide sequence: TGTGCCAGCAGTCGGAAGGGACTAGCGGCTCAAGAGACCCAGTACTTC.

This chain links TRBV7-9 with TRBJ2-5; D perhaps matches TRBD2 (6 bases). This CDR3 region has 12 residues. Germline V gene data show CDR1 as SEHNR and CDR2 as FQNEAQ (reference sequence). The V gene lost 3 bases and the J gene lost 5 bases, with 7 bases spanning the gap. The CDR3 loop is CASSFGRETQYF. CDR3 nucleotide sequence: TGTGCCAGCAGCTTTGGGAGGGAGACCCAGTACTTC.

This clone was counted once. The chain has TRBV19 and TRBJ1-5; 8 positions agree with TRBD1. V was pared by 5 bases and J by 3 bases, with 9 bases of the junction left unmatched. Germline CDR1 and CDR2: LNHDA and SQIVND (reference sequence). This CDR3 has 16 amino acids. CDR3 loop: CASSPRQGRDNQPQHF. The CDR3 nucleotides read TGTGCCAGTAGTCCTCGACAGGGGCGAGACAATCAGCCCCAGCATTTT.

The CDR3 coding sequence is TGCGCCAGCAGCCAAGAGGGACCACGATACTACGAGCAGTACTTC. It specifies CASSQEGPRYYEQYF. The chain couples TRBV4-1 to TRBJ2-7, with D perhaps given as TRBD1 or TRBD2 (5 bases each). Per germline, CDR1 MGHRA and CDR2 YSYEKL. Trimming cost V 0 bases and J 3 bases, with 12 bases left between them. The CDR3 spans 15 residues.

The V gene is TRBV5-8, the J gene TRBJ1-3; D call uncertain. This CDR3 comprises 12 residues. The germline V gene encodes CDR1 SGHTS and CDR2 YDEGEE. Trimming stripped 0 bases from V and 4 bases from J, with 2 bases between. CDR3 sequence reads: CASSLAGNTIYF. The CDR3 DNA sequence: TGTGCCAGCAGCTTGGCAGGAAACACCATATATTTT.

This clone was detected only a few times. This rearrangement joins TRBV10-2 to TRBJ2-7; D remains unclear. This CDR3 is 12 amino acids long. CDR1 WSHSY and CDR2 SAAADI come from the germline V gene. V was cut by 2 bases and J by 4 bases, with 6 bases left in between. CDR3 DNA: TGCGCCAGCAGTGAGCACAGTTACGAGCAGTACTTC. Protein sequence: CASSEHSYEQYF.

The rearrangement joins TRBV27 to TRBJ1-3, with D maybe TRBD1 (5 bases). V was pared by 5 bases and J by 4 bases, with 15 bases between. The CDR3 spans 15 residues. The germline V gene has CDR1 MNHEY and CDR2 SMNVEV (reference sequence). The CDR3 loop is CASSPGTFSGNTIYF. CDR3 DNA sequence: TGTGCCAGCAGTCCAGGGACTTTTTCGGGAAACACCATATATTTT.

This rearrangement joins TRBV5-1 to TRBJ1-2, with a tentative D call TRBD1 (5 bases). The germline V and J ends were trimmed by 4 bases and 4 bases, with 14 bases remaining between them. Looked up from germline, CDR1 is SGHRS and CDR2 is YFSETQ. The CDR3 extends over 14 amino acids. Here the CDR3 DNA reads TGCGCCAGCAGCGCCGGGACGGCGATCTATGGCTACACCTTC. Translation gives CASSAGTAIYGYTF.

As for this clone: One end of the junction fails to match germline, which may point to a read error. V is TRBV5-6 and J is TRBJ2-1, with 7 bases matching TRBD2. Germline values: CDR1 SGHDT, CDR2 YYEEEE. The CDR3 contains 14 residues. The CDR3 sequence is CASSWGREREVPLF. CDR3 coding DNA: TGTGCCAGCAGCTGGGGTCGGGAACGGGAGGTCCCCCTCTTC.

This clone was seen a single time. V and J are TRBV21-1 and TRBJ2-1; TRBD2, the table's D call, lacks a check against the DNA. TRBV21-1 is flagged as a pseudogene. The CDR3 has 17 amino acids. Here the CDR3 reads CASSKGTSGSRHNEQFF. The CDR3 DNA sequence: TGTGCCAGCAGCAAAGGGACTAGCGGGAGTAGGCACAATGAGCAGTTCTTC.

V gene TRBV11-2 combines with J gene TRBJ2-1, with 7 bases that match TRBD2. This CDR3 comprises 17 residues. In germline, CDR1 is SGHAT, CDR2 FQNNGV. V lost 4 bases, J lost 0 bases, and 9 bases stayed unmatched. The CDR3 sequence is CASSWRAGMSSYNEQFF. The DNA for the CDR3 is TGTGCCAGCAGCTGGCGAGCGGGGATGAGCTCCTACAATGAGCAGTTCTTC.

This clone was found once. The chain carries TRBV2 and TRBJ1-2; TRBD1 matches at 8 bases. This CDR3 contains 15 residues. V lost 5 bases, J lost 0 bases, and 5 bases stayed unmatched. Germline values: CDR1 SNHLY, CDR2 FYNNEI. The chain's CDR3 is CASSRTGGPNYGYTF. For the CDR3, the DNA is TGTGCCAGCAGTAGAACAGGGGGTCCTAACTATGGCTACACCTTC.

CDR3 bases: TGTGCCACCAGCAGAGATCGCGGGACCGCCGGGGAGCTGTTTTTT. It codes for CATSRDRGTAGELFF. This sequence joins TRBV15 and TRBJ2-2; a possible D gene is TRBD2 (6 bases). Trimming cost V 0 bases and J 6 bases, with 11 bases left between them. This CDR3 is built from 15 residues. Germline V gene data show CDR1 as LNHNV and CDR2 as YYDKDF (reference sequence).

This sequence joins TRBV5-4 and TRBJ2-7, with D maybe TRBD2 (6 bases). Trimming took 4 bases from V and 3 from J, leaving 17 bases between them. Germline CDR1 reads SGHNT; CDR2 reads YYREEE (reference sequence). CDR3 length equals 15 residues. In DNA form, the CDR3 reads TGTGCCAGCAGCGCCGGCCGACTAGTAAACTACGAGCAGTACTTC. The encoded protein is CASSAGRLVNYEQYF.

The J gene is TRBJ2-7, the V gene TRBV11-3, with D possibly matching TRBD1 (7 bases). The CDR3 is made up of 14 amino acids. CDR1 is SGHNT, CDR2 YENEEA, per germline. V lost 5 bases, J lost 2 bases, and 13 bases lay in between. The CDR3 nucleotides read TGTGCCAGCAGCGGCGGGGACAGCCCCTACGAGCAGTACTTC. Amino acids: CASSGGDSPYEQYF.

The chain employs TRBV7-3 and TRBJ2-7; tentative D call: TRBD2 (6 bases). The germline V gene encodes CDR1 SGHTA and CDR2 FQGTGA. V shed 4 bases and J shed 6 bases, with 22 bases lying between them. The CDR3 runs 16 residues. CDR3 loop: CASSYGSSALPIEQYF. The CDR3 DNA follows: TGTGCCAGCAGCTACGGGTCTAGCGCCCTCCCAATCGAGCAGTACTTC.

The genes are TRBV18 and TRBJ2-4; D is possibly TRBD2 (6 bases). V gave up 3 bases and J gave up 7 bases, with 22 bases separating them. The CDR3 consists of 17 residues. Germline lookup yields CDR1 KGHSH and CDR2 LQKENI. The CDR3: CASSPTPLTLGLNIQYF. The CDR3 nucleotides read TGTGCCAGCTCACCGACACCTTTGACGTTGGGACTTAACATTCAGTACTTC.

The J gene is TRBJ2-7, the V gene TRBV13; D unresolved. This CDR3 is 14 amino acids long. The germline CDR1 and CDR2 sequences are PRHDT and FYEKMQ (reference sequence). The V end lost 3 bases, the J end lost 2 bases, and 11 bases lay between the germline ends. This CDR3 reads CASSFWNSPYEQYF. The CDR3 nucleotides read TGTGCCAGCAGCTTTTGGAACAGTCCCTACGAGCAGTACTTC.

This chain uses TRBV7-8 with TRBJ2-5, with D maybe TRBD1 (5 bases). Trimming cost V 7 bases and J 4 bases, with 16 bases left between them. The CDR3 spans 14 residues. The germline gives CDR1 SGHVS, CDR2 FQNEAQ. The CDR3: CASTPPRARETQYF. CDR3 bases: TGTGCCAGCACCCCCCCCAGGGCCCGAGAGACCCAGTACTTC.

J is TRBJ2-2 and V is TRBV27; D possibly corresponds to TRBD2 (5 bases). Trimming pared 8 bases from V and 5 bases from J, leaving 12 bases between. Germline V gives CDR1 MNHEY, CDR2 SMNVEV (reference sequence). The CDR3 extends over 13 amino acids. The CDR3, as DNA: TGTGCCAGCGCTCTACGGGGTACCGGGGAGCTGTTTTTT. Translated, it gives CASALRGTGELFF.

The rearrangement joins TRBV27 to TRBJ2-7; TRBD1 aligns across 8 bases. CDR1 and CDR2 from the germline V gene are MNHEY and SMNVEV (reference sequence). Trimming at V came to 4 bases and at J to 1 base, leaving 6 bases not matched to a gene. The CDR3 length is 15 residues. The CDR3 nucleotides read TGTGCCAGCAGTTCCCCTCGGACAGGGTCCTACGAGCAGTACTTC. It yields the protein CASSSPRTGSYEQYF.

Turning to this clone: Other DNA sequences from this sample encode an identical CDR3 as well. The chain couples TRBV7-9 to TRBJ2-7, with 8 bases fitting TRBD2. The V and J ends lost 5 bases and 0 bases, in that order; junction bases with no gene match: 6. The germline CDR1 and CDR2 sequences are SEHNR and FQNEAQ (reference sequence). This CDR3 comprises 15 residues. CDR3 in DNA: TGTGCCAGCAGCCAGGATCTAGCGGGCTCCTACGAGCAGTACTTC. The encoded protein is CASSQDLAGSYEQYF. Based on the CDR3 plus reference TRBV7-9 and TRBJ2-7, the full variable domain is DTGVSQNPRHKITKRGQNVTFRCDPISEHNRLYWYRQTLGQGPEFLTYFQNEAQLEKSRLLSDRFSAERPKGSFSTLEIQRTEQGDSAMYLCASSQDLAGSYEQYFGPGTRLTVT.

This chain links TRBV7-9 with TRBJ2-1; D ambiguous. CDR3 length equals 17 residues. CDR1 SEHNR and CDR2 FQNEAQ come from the germline V gene (reference sequence). Trimming removed 3 bases at V and 4 bases at J, with 19 bases between. CDR3: CASSFALRQVSYNEQFF. CDR3 DNA sequence: TGTGCCAGCAGCTTCGCCCTCAGGCAGGTTTCGTACAATGAGCAGTTCTTC.